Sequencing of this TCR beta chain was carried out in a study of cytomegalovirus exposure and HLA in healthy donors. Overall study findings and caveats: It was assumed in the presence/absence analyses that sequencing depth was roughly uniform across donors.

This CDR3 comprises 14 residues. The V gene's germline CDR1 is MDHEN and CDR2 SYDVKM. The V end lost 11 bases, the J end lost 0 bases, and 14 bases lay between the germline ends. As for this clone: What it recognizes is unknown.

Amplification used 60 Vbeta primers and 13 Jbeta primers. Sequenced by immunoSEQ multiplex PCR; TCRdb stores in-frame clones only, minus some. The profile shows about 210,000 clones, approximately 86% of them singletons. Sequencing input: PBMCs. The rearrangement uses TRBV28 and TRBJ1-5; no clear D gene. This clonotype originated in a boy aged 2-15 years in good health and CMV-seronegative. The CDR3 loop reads CAGESGDSNQPQHF. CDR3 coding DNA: TGTGCCGGCGAAAGCGGGGATAGCAATCAGCCCCAGCATTTT.